The sequence of this T cell receptor beta chain was determined in a study of cytomegalovirus exposure and HLA in healthy donors. This table comes from immunoSEQ multiplex PCR, and its TCRdb copy is limited to in-frame clones, with some not included. The profile covers 70,000 to 85,000 clones, with roughly 92% appearing a single time and about 1.9% taken by the ten largest. V was pared by 0 bases and J by 0 bases, with 8 bases between. Germline V gene lookup returns CDR1 LNHNV and CDR2 YYDKDF (reference sequence). The CDR3 sequence is 16 residues long. With respect to this clone: Its antigen is as yet unknown.

Whole-study findings and limits: A few CMV-associated chains proved CMV antigen-specific in vitro. The study recorded about 150 TCR beta chains that were cytomegalovirus-associated. Across donors, most TCRs were seen rarely, yet some public ones were widespread.

Separate from the roughly 710-subject first cohort, the approximately 120-subject validation cohort was the one that the donors belonged to. The receptor was derived from a young woman in good health and CMV-seropositive. Sequenced material: PBMCs. The chain combines TRBV15 with TRBJ2-2; D gene uncertain. CDR3 DNA: TGTGCCACCAGCAGAGAGGGCATAGCGAACACCGGGGAGCTGTTTTTT. Amino acids: CATSREGIANTGELFF.